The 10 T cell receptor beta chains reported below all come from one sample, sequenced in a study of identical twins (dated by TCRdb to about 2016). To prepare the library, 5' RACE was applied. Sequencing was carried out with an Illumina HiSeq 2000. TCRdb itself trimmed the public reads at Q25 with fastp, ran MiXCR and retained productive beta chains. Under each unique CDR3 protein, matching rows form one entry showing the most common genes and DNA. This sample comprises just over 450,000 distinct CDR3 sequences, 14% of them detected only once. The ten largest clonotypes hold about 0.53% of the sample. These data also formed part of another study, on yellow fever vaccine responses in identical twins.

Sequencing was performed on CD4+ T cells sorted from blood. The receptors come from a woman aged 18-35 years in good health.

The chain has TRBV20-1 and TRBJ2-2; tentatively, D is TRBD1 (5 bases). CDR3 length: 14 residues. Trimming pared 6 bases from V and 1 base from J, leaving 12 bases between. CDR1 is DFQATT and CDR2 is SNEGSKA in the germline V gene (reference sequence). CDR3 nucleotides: TGCAGTGCGAAACAGGTCCAGAACACCGGGGAGCTGTTTTTT. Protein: CSAKQVQNTGELFF.

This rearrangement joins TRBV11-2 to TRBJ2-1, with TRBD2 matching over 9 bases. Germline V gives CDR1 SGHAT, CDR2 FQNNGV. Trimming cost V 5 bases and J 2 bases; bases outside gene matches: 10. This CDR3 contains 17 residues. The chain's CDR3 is CASSPYRSGGTYNEQFF. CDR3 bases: TGTGCCAGCAGCCCCTACCGGAGCGGGGGGACCTACAATGAGCAGTTCTTC.

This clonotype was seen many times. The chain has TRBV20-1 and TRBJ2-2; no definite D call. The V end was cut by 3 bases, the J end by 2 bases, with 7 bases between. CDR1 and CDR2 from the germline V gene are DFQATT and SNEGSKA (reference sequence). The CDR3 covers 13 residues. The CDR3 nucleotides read TGCAGTGCTAGGCCCTCCAACACCGGGGAGCTGTTTTTT. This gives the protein CSARPSNTGELFF.

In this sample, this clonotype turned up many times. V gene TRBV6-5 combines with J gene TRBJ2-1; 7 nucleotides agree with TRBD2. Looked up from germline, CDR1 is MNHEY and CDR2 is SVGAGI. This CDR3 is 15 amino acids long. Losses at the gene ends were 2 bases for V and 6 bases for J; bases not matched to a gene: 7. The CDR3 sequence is CASSYGRDYTNEQFF. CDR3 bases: TGTGCCAGCAGTTACGGGAGGGACTACACCAATGAGCAGTTCTTC.

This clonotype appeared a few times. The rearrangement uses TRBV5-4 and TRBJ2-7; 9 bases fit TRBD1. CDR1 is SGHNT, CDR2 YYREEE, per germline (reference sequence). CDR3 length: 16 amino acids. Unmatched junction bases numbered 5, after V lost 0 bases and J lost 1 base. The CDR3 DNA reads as TGTGCCAGCAGCTTGGCCAGGACAGGGGATTCCTACGAGCAGTACTTC. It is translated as CASSLARTGDSYEQYF.

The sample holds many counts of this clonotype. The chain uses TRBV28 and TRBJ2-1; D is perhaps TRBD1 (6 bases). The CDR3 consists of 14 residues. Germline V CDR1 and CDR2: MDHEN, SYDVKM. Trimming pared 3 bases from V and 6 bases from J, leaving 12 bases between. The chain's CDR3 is CASSFHRAGNEQFF. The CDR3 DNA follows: TGTGCCAGCAGTTTTCACAGGGCGGGCAATGAGCAGTTCTTC.

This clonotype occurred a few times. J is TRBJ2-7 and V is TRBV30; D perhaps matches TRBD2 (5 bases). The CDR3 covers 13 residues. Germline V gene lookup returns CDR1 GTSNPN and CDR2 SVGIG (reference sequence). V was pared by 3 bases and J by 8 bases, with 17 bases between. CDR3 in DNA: TGTGCCTGGAGGACGGGATCCGAGCTCAAGCAGTACTTC. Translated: CAWRTGSELKQYF.

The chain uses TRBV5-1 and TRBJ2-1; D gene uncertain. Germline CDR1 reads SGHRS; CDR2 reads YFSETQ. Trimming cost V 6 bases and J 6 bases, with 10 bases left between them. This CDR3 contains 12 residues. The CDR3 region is CASKSPINEQFF. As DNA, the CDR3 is TGCGCCAGCAAAAGCCCCATCAATGAGCAGTTCTTC.

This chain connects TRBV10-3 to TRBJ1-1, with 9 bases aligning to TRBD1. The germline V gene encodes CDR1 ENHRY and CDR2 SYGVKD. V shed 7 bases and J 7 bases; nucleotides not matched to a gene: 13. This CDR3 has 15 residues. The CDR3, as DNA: TGTGCCATCAATAAAGGGACAGGGTCCGGTGTTGAAGCTTTCTTT. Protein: CAINKGTGSGVEAFF.

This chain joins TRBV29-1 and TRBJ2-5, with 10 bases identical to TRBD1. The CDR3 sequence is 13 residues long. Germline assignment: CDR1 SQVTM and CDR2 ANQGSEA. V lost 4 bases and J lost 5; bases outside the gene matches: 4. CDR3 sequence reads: CSVGQGATETQYF. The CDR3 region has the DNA TGCAGCGTTGGACAGGGGGCGACCGAGACCCAGTACTTC.